The next 30 T cell receptor beta chains were all read from a single sample in a study of metastatic and nonmetastatic thyroid tumors. MiXCR reprocessed the PCR reads for TCRdb. This table holds 20,000 to 25,000 clones, about 14% found once. Every patient underwent thyroid surgery untreated. The sequenced sample was blood. All receptors come from a female donor with papillary thyroid cancer or a benign thyroid nodule (not recorded which). Some clones in this sample may be carry-over from other donors' samples.

A note on this clone: One junction end disagrees with the germline gene, perhaps due to a read error. This chain links TRBV9 with TRBJ1-1; D is uncertain. The CDR3 has 12 amino acids. Germline values: CDR1 SGDLS, CDR2 YYNGEE. This CDR3 is CASRGANTVAFF. CDR3 in DNA: TGTGCCAGCAGAGGAGCTAACACTGTAGCTTTCTTT.

This clone was counted many times. This chain uses TRBV7-6 with TRBJ1-1, with 9 nucleotides matching TRBD1. V lost 5 bases, J lost 2 bases, and 3 bases stayed unmatched. The CDR3 loop spans 14 amino acids. The germline gives CDR1 SGHVS, CDR2 FNYEAQ. CDR3 protein: CASSPGQGNTEAFF. The CDR3 region has the DNA TGTGCCAGCAGCCCGGGACAGGGAAACACTGAAGCTTTCTTT.

This clone was recorded many times. V and J are TRBV19 and TRBJ2-2, with D perhaps TRBD1 (6 bases). The V and J ends lost 10 bases and 5 bases respectively, with 14 bases between them. Germline loops: CDR1 LNHDA, CDR2 SQIVND (reference sequence). The CDR3 runs 13 residues. CDR3 bases: TGTGCCATTTCGACAGGCCTAACCGGGGAGCTGTTTTTT. Residues: CAISTGLTGELFF.

This clone occurred many times. This chain uses TRBV28 with TRBJ2-3; TRBD2 matches 12 bases. This CDR3 spans 18 amino acids. The V gene's germline CDR1 is MDHEN and CDR2 SYDVKM. J was trimmed by 3 bases and V by 3 bases; bases with no gene match: 10. In DNA form, the CDR3 reads TGTGCCAGCAGTTTGAGACTAGCGGGAGTGTTTGGGACAGATACGCAGTATTTT. Translation: CASSLRLAGVFGTDTQYF.

This clone came up many times. This chain uses TRBV4-2 with TRBJ2-3; D is uncertain. V gave up 0 bases and J gave up 2 bases, with 15 bases separating them. The V gene's germline CDR1 is LGHNA and CDR2 YNFKEQ. This CDR3 comprises 17 residues. The CDR3 protein is CASSQDLGRAITDTQYF. The CDR3 region has the DNA TGTGCCAGCAGCCAAGATCTTGGCCGGGCAATCACAGATACGCAGTATTTT.

This clone was recorded many times. The V gene is TRBV6-1, the J gene TRBJ1-5; 8 nucleotides align to TRBD1. Germline loops: CDR1 MNHNS, CDR2 SASEGT. There are 15 residues in the CDR3. The V gene end was trimmed by 6 bases and the J gene end by 0 bases; junction bases not matched to a gene: 4. CDR3 sequence (DNA): TGTGCCAGCAGACCGACAGGGGATAGCAATCAGCCCCAGCATTTT. Residues: CASRPTGDSNQPQHF.

In its sample, this clone was seen many times. The chain combines TRBV5-4 with TRBJ2-7; TRBD1 might be the D (7 bases). Looked up from germline, CDR1 is SGHNT and CDR2 is YYREEE (reference sequence). V lost 4 bases, J lost 3 bases, and 17 bases lay in between. This CDR3 has 15 amino acids. The CDR3 region has the DNA TGTGCCAGCAGCCCAGGGGGGCCTTCAAACTACGAGCAGTACTTC. As protein: CASSPGGPSNYEQYF.

This clone was counted many times. The rearrangement uses TRBV9 and TRBJ2-3; 8 bases fit TRBD2. This CDR3 region has 15 residues. CDR1 is SGDLS and CDR2 is YYNGEE in the germline V gene. The ends lost 0 bases at V and 0 bases at J; junction bases unmatched: 0. The CDR3: CASSVGLASTDTQYF. In DNA form, the CDR3 reads TGTGCCAGCAGCGTAGGACTAGCGAGCACAGATACGCAGTATTTT.

In its sample, this clone was seen many times. The chain joins TRBV6-2 or TRBV6-3 to TRBJ1-3, with D unclear. V lost 5 bases to trimming and J lost 1 base, with 9 bases between them. Germline CDR1 reads MNHEY; CDR2 reads SVGEGT. The CDR3 length is 14 residues. The chain's CDR3 is CASSRRESGNTIYF. CDR3 nucleotide sequence: TGTGCCAGCAGTCGAAGGGAGTCTGGAAACACCATATATTTT.

This clone was seen ten or more times. The V gene is TRBV20-1, the J gene TRBJ2-2; the D gene is possibly TRBD1 (5 bases). This CDR3 spans 17 amino acids. V dropped 5 bases and J dropped 2 bases, with 21 bases sitting between them. The germline CDR1 and CDR2 sequences are DFQATT and SNEGSKA (reference sequence). The CDR3 loop reads CSALPRGRPRNTGELFF. CDR3 nucleotides: TGCAGTGCTTTACCTAGGGGCCGCCCCCGTAACACCGGGGAGCTGTTTTTT.

The rearrangement uses TRBV7-3 and TRBJ2-2, with 12 bases fitting TRBD2. CDR1 and CDR2 (germline): SGHTA, FQGTGA. Germline trimming cut 4 bases from V and 1 base from J; bases unmatched to any gene: 4. This CDR3 comprises 17 residues. CDR3 sequence reads: CASSSQTSGRNTGELFF. The CDR3 nucleotides read TGTGCCAGCAGCTCGCAGACTAGCGGGAGGAACACCGGGGAGCTGTTTTTT.

Relative to its sample, this clone is medium-sized (0.01 to 0.1%). This sequence joins TRBV7-9 and TRBJ2-1; 11 bases fit TRBD2. The ends lost 1 base at V and 8 bases at J; junction bases unmatched: 1. The CDR3 has 14 residues. Germline assignment: CDR1 SEHNR and CDR2 FQNEAQ (reference sequence). CDR3 nucleotides: TGTGCCAGCAGCTTAGGACTAGCGGGATATGAGCAGTTCTTC. It is translated as CASSLGLAGYEQFF.

This clone was seen repeatedly, ten times or more. This chain connects TRBV14 to TRBJ2-1; D gene unclear. V was clipped by 1 base and J by 1 base, with 8 bases between them. This CDR3 is 15 amino acids long. Germline CDR1 is SGHDN and CDR2 is FVKESK. In nucleotides, the CDR3 is TGTGCCAGCAGCCAAGTCCCGGGTTCCTACAATGAGCAGTTCTTC. It encodes CASSQVPGSYNEQFF.

This clone was seen a few times. The chain couples TRBV28 to TRBJ2-7; a possible D gene is TRBD2 (6 bases). Trimming removed 5 bases from V and 2 bases from J, with 22 bases in between. Germline V gene data show CDR1 as MDHEN and CDR2 as SYDVKM. The CDR3 totals 17 residues. The chain's CDR3 is CASSPEGPSGGPYEQYF. Written as DNA, the CDR3 is TGTGCCAGCAGTCCCGAAGGTCCAAGCGGAGGGCCCTACGAGCAGTACTTC.

At least ten counts were recorded for this clone. The chain employs TRBV29-1 and TRBJ2-2; no definite D call. This CDR3 has 14 residues. Germline lookup yields CDR1 SQVTM and CDR2 ANQGSEA. The V end lost 7 bases, the J end lost 1 base, and 13 bases lay between the germline ends. CDR3 sequence reads: CSATLGRNTGELFF. The DNA for the CDR3 is TGCAGCGCAACCTTGGGTAGGAACACCGGGGAGCTGTTTTTT.

This clone was seen repeatedly, ten times or more. The chain links TRBV24-1 to TRBJ1-5; 9 bases agree with TRBD1. V trimming: 9 bases; J trimming: 10 bases; junction bases outside the gene matches: 6. CDR1 and CDR2 from the germline V gene are KGHDR and SFDVKD. This CDR3 is built from 12 residues. Here the CDR3 reads CATGTGSSPQHF. CDR3 DNA sequence: TGTGCCACCGGGACAGGGTCATCTCCCCAGCATTTT.

Ten or more counts support this clone. The J gene is TRBJ1-2, the V gene TRBV2, with no clear D. The CDR3 totals 14 residues. V was cut by 3 bases and J by 12 bases, with 20 bases left in between. Germline V gene lookup returns CDR1 SNHLY and CDR2 FYNNEI. The CDR3 sequence is CASSELRQPIGDTF. In DNA, the CDR3 is TGTGCCAGCAGTGAGCTACGACAACCCATCGGAGACACCTTC.

V is TRBV7-8 and J is TRBJ2-7; D possibly corresponds to TRBD2 (6 bases). The germline gives CDR1 SGHVS, CDR2 FQNEAQ. The ends were cut back, 7 bases at V and 5 bases at J, with 9 bases in the middle. The CDR3 consists of 11 residues. CDR3 sequence: CASTGLNEQYF. The CDR3 region has the DNA TGTGCCAGCACGGGACTGAACGAGCAGTACTTC.

The chain recombines TRBV12-3 or TRBV12-4 with TRBJ2-5; perhaps TRBD1 as D (5 bases). The J call may be incorrect, as the DNA end agrees better with TRBJ2-7. CDR3 size: 13 residues. The CDR3 sequence: CASSFGQGGEQYF. The CDR3 DNA follows: TGTGCCAGCAGTTTCGGGCAGGGTGGCGAGCAGTACTTC.

Judged by abundance, this clone is medium-sized. The chain joins TRBV28 to TRBJ1-1; the D is unclear. The CDR3 runs 10 residues. Trimming removed 6 bases from V and 7 bases from J, with 6 bases in between. Germline V gives CDR1 MDHEN, CDR2 SYDVKM. The CDR3 loop reads CASRALEAFF. The CDR3 coding sequence is TGTGCCAGCAGGGCTCTTGAAGCTTTCTTT.

Turning to this clone: A read error may account for a junction end that differs from germline. V usage is TRBV5-1 and J usage is TRBJ1-2, with D possibly TRBD1 on 6 matching bases. The CDR3 length is 14 residues. Looked up from germline, CDR1 is SGHRS and CDR2 is YFSETQ. This chain's CDR3 is CASSWAGQSYVYTF. CDR3 nucleotide sequence: TGCGCCAGCAGCTGGGCTGGACAGTCCTATGTCTACACCTTC.

The J gene is TRBJ2-1, the V gene TRBV20-1; 9 bases match TRBD2. Germline-derived CDR1 and CDR2 are DFQATT and SNEGSKA (reference sequence). V lost 8 bases, J lost 7 bases, and 9 bases stayed unmatched. The CDR3 is 13 amino acids. As DNA, the CDR3 is TGCAGTCTTAACCCGGGACTAGCAAATGAGCAGTTCTTC. It yields the protein CSLNPGLANEQFF.

In this sample, this clone turned up many times. J is TRBJ1-4 and V is TRBV2; D remains unclear. CDR3 size: 12 residues. Germline V gives CDR1 SNHLY, CDR2 FYNNEI. Between the trimmed V and J ends, which lost 5 bases and 7 bases, there was a span of 8 bases. The CDR3 sequence is CASSWSVEKLFF. For the CDR3, the DNA is TGTGCCAGCAGTTGGTCTGTTGAAAAACTGTTTTTT.

Comments on this clone: Mismatch with germline at one junction end may stem from a read error. The chain carries TRBV9 and TRBJ2-6; D is ambiguous. This CDR3 is 14 amino acids long. Germline assignment: CDR1 SGDLS and CDR2 YYNGEE. The CDR3 here is CASGLPSGSNVLTF. The CDR3 nucleotides read TGTGCCAGCGGTCTCCCCTCTGGGTCCAACGTCCTGACTTTT.

The chain is built from TRBV20-1 and TRBJ2-3; D call uncertain. V dropped 6 bases and J dropped 1 base, with 11 bases sitting between them. The CDR3 runs to 13 residues. Looked up from germline, CDR1 is DFQATT and CDR2 is SNEGSKA (reference sequence). In DNA form, the CDR3 reads TGCAGTGCCGCCACGGTGGGCACAGATACGCAGTATTTT. Its translation: CSAATVGTDTQYF.

This clone was counted at least ten times. The V gene is TRBV29-1, the J gene TRBJ2-1; TRBD2 is a possible D gene (6 bases). V was trimmed by 1 base and J by 7 bases, leaving 14 bases between them. CDR1 is SQVTM, CDR2 ANQGSEA, per germline. The CDR3 is 14 amino acids. The CDR3 nucleotides read TGCAGCGTTGAAGGGGTTAGCGGTCGGAATGAGCAGTTCTTC. Its translation: CSVEGVSGRNEQFF.

This clone was detected ten times or more. CDR3 DNA sequence: TGTGCCAGCAGCTTAGTCCGGGGTGCTAATGAGCAGTACTTC. It codes for CASSLVRGANEQYF. The V call is TRBV7-9, the J call TRBJ2-7; possibly TRBD2 for D (5 bases). Trimming left V 1 base short and J 7 bases short, with 14 bases between. Germline-derived CDR1 and CDR2 are SEHNR and FQNEAQ (reference sequence). The CDR3 loop spans 14 amino acids. The whole variable domain, filled in from reference TRBV7-9 and TRBJ2-7, reads DTGVSQNPRHKITKRGQNVTFRCDPISEHNRLYWYRQTLGQGPEFLTYFQNEAQLEKSRLLSDRFSAERPKGSFSTLEIQRTEQGDSAMYLCASSLVRGANEQYFGPGTRLTVT.

This clone was observed a handful of times. J is TRBJ1-6 and V is TRBV12-3 or TRBV12-4, with a weak D call TRBD1 (5 bases). V was cut by 6 bases and J by 9 bases, with 15 bases left in between. The CDR3 spans 14 residues. CDR3 in amino acids: CASSWAQGGSPLHF. CDR3 nucleotides: TGTGCCAGCAGCTGGGCCCAGGGCGGTTCACCCCTCCACTTT.

By frequency in the sample, this clone is medium-sized. The chain is built from TRBV20-1 and TRBJ1-6; no clear D gene. This CDR3 comprises 15 residues. Germline CDR1 reads DFQATT; CDR2 reads SNEGSKA (reference sequence). The V end was cut by 0 bases, the J end by 7 bases, with 13 bases between. The CDR3 DNA sequence: TGCAGTGCTAGAGATCTTAATCCAGGAAATTCACCCCTCCACTTT. Its protein is CSARDLNPGNSPLHF.

This clone was detected ten times or more. The chain is built from TRBV7-2 and TRBJ2-5, with 7 bases identical to TRBD2. J was trimmed by 0 bases and V by 3 bases; bases with no gene match: 16. This CDR3 has 19 amino acids. CDR1 and CDR2 from the germline V gene are SGHTA and FQGNSA. CDR3 sequence: CASSFPGEGPTRDQETQYF. CDR3 sequence (DNA): TGTGCCAGCAGCTTTCCGGGGGAGGGACCAACTCGAGACCAAGAGACCCAGTACTTC.